These 25 T cell receptor beta chains came from one sample sequenced in a study of neoadjuvant nivolumab and ipilimumab in lung cancer. The repertoire was sequenced with immunoSEQ multiplex PCR; TCRdb's copy has only in-frame clones and lacks some. This sample has around 6,000 clones, with less than 75% found just once. The starting material was tumor tissue, obtained after neoadjuvant nivolumab, alone or with ipilimumab, at or shortly before surgery. The source is an adult with non-small cell lung cancer.

The CDR3 reads CASSIGTRHTKRLNTEAFF. The CDR3 DNA reads TGTGCCAGTAGTATTGGAACCCGACACACCAAAAGACTCAACACTGAAGCTTTCTTT. This chain links TRBV19 with TRBJ1-1; D remains ambiguous. The CDR3 length is 19 residues. Germline CDR1 reads LNHDA; CDR2 reads SQIVND (reference sequence). The V end lost 3 bases, the J end lost 2 bases, and 25 bases lay between the germline ends.

The chain uses TRBV11-2 and TRBJ1-1; 8 nucleotides align to TRBD1. Germline V gene lookup returns CDR1 SGHAT and CDR2 FQNNGV. After removal of 5 bases from V and 5 bases from J, the junction contained 7 bases not matched to a gene. The CDR3 consists of 14 residues. The CDR3 DNA reads TGTGCCAGCAGCCCAGACAGGGGACGGACTGAAGCTTTCTTT. Translating it yields CASSPDRGRTEAFF.

The chain is built from TRBV6-5 and TRBJ1-2; tentatively, D is TRBD1 (5 bases). CDR3 length equals 13 residues. Germline lookup yields CDR1 MNHEY and CDR2 SVGAGI. V lost 6 bases and J lost 8, with 16 bases in between. The CDR3: CASSSDSESGYTF. The CDR3, as DNA: TGTGCCAGCAGCTCAGACAGCGAGTCCGGCTACACCTTC.

The rearrangement joins TRBV7-9 to TRBJ2-7; no clear D. The CDR3 has 13 residues. Trimming removed 7 bases from V and 0 bases from J, with 10 bases in between. CDR1 is SEHNR and CDR2 is FQNEAQ in the germline V gene (reference sequence). The CDR3: CASTKGTSYEQYF. The CDR3 DNA reads TGTGCCAGCACTAAGGGAACCTCCTACGAGCAGTACTTC.

The V call is TRBV20-1, the J call TRBJ2-7; TRBD1 is a possible D gene (5 bases). Between the trimmed V and J ends, which lost 3 bases and 7 bases, there was a span of 10 bases. The CDR3 has 11 amino acids. From germline, CDR1 is DFQATT and CDR2 SNEGSKA (reference sequence). CDR3 DNA sequence: TGCAGTGCTAGTTCAGGGAATGAGCAGTACTTC. It is translated as CSASSGNEQYF.

The chain carries TRBV29-1 and TRBJ2-1; a possible D gene is TRBD1 (6 bases). Germline V gene lookup returns CDR1 SQVTM and CDR2 ANQGSEA. V dropped 6 bases and J dropped 0 bases, with 15 bases sitting between them. The CDR3 is made up of 15 amino acids. CDR3 DNA: TGCAGCGTGGACGGACAGAGGGGCTCCTACAATGAGCAGTTCTTC. This codes for CSVDGQRGSYNEQFF.

The chain couples TRBV18 to TRBJ2-7; 7 nucleotides align to TRBD2. The CDR3 is made up of 15 amino acids. Germline V gene sequence: CDR1 KGHSH, CDR2 LQKENI. V was clipped by 4 bases and J by 1 base; unmatched bases: 7. DNA for the CDR3: TGTGCCAGCTCACGTAAATCGGGGGGATCCTACGAGCAGTACTTC. This encodes CASSRKSGGSYEQYF.

This rearrangement joins TRBV7-6 to TRBJ2-5; 7 bases fit TRBD1. Trimming cost V 1 base and J 5 bases; bases outside gene matches: 7. Looked up from germline, CDR1 is SGHVS and CDR2 is FNYEAQ. This CDR3 has 15 residues. The CDR3 is CASSLDAQGLETQYF. CDR3 sequence (DNA): TGTGCCAGCAGCTTAGACGCACAGGGGTTGGAGACCCAGTACTTC.

By proportion, this clone is large. J is TRBJ2-7 and V is TRBV7-9; 7 bases match TRBD1. This CDR3 comprises 16 residues. Germline V gene data show CDR1 as SEHNR and CDR2 as FQNEAQ (reference sequence). With V trimmed by 1 base and J by 4 bases, 10 bases remained unmatched. CDR3 protein: CASSLDPDRATYEQYF. The CDR3 DNA sequence: TGTGCCAGCAGCTTAGATCCCGACAGGGCCACATACGAGCAGTACTTC.

The count of this clone is one. In nucleotides, the CDR3 is TGTGCCAGCACCCGCGGGGTTAGCGGGCTTACCGGGGAGCTGTTTTTT. Protein sequence: CASTRGVSGLTGELFF. V and J are TRBV28 and TRBJ2-2, with TRBD2 matching 7 bases. This CDR3 is built from 16 residues. Germline V gene data show CDR1 as MDHEN and CDR2 as SYDVKM. V gave up 7 bases and J gave up 5 bases; unmatched junction bases: 13.

The gene calls are TRBV30 and TRBJ2-7, with 9 bases lining up with TRBD1. Germline CDR1 reads GTSNPN; CDR2 reads SVGIG (reference sequence). This CDR3 is built from 16 residues. V dropped 3 bases and J dropped 1; count of bases not matched to a gene: 10. The DNA of the CDR3 is TGTGCCTGGAGCAACCTACCGGGACAGGGATCCTACGAGCAGTACTTC. Translated, it gives CAWSNLPGQGSYEQYF.

This clone was observed a few times. The chain employs TRBV30 and TRBJ2-3; weak D call: TRBD1 (6 bases). Germline V CDR1 and CDR2: GTSNPN, SVGIG (reference sequence). The CDR3 contains 12 residues. The V end was cut by 2 bases, the J end by 4 bases, with 7 bases between. The CDR3 loop reads CAWSQGPDTQYF. In DNA form, the CDR3 reads TGTGCCTGGAGTCAGGGGCCAGATACGCAGTATTTT.

CDR3 nucleotide sequence: TGTGCCAGCAGCTTGGGGAGTCTAGCGGGGATGAGGGAGCAGTACTTC. Residues: CASSLGSLAGMREQYF. This chain connects TRBV5-4 to TRBJ2-7; the match to TRBD2 covers 9 bases. There are 16 residues in the CDR3. Germline values: CDR1 SGHNT, CDR2 YYREEE (reference sequence). Trimming took 0 bases from V and 7 from J; bases not matched to a gene: 11.

The chain couples TRBV5-5 to TRBJ1-5, with D uncertain. The CDR3 has 15 residues. V dropped 0 bases and J dropped 3 bases, with 10 bases sitting between them. Looked up from germline, CDR1 is SGHKS and CDR2 is YYEKEE (reference sequence). DNA of the CDR3: TGTGCCAGCAGCTTGGCGGGGTACGCCAATCAGCCCCAGCATTTT. Its protein product is CASSLAGYANQPQHF.

In this sample, this clone turned up a few times. The rearrangement joins TRBV5-1 to TRBJ1-1, with D maybe TRBD1 (6 bases). The germline V gene encodes CDR1 SGHRS and CDR2 YFSETQ. The length of the CDR3 is 16 residues. Trimming cost V 0 bases and J 7 bases, with 19 bases left between them. This chain's CDR3 is CASSLAIGQFQDEAFF. In DNA, the CDR3 is TGCGCCAGCAGCTTGGCCATTGGACAGTTCCAGGATGAAGCTTTCTTT.

The chain links TRBV15 to TRBJ2-7; 7 bases align to TRBD1. CDR1 and CDR2 (germline): LNHNV, YYDKDF (reference sequence). The CDR3 covers 14 residues. V was clipped by 5 bases and J by 4 bases; unmatched bases: 8. CDR3 loop: CATSLGVQGYEQYF. CDR3 DNA sequence: TGTGCCACCAGCCTTGGTGTACAGGGGTACGAGCAGTACTTC.

The V and J genes are TRBV18 and TRBJ2-1; D gene uncertain. The CDR3 spans 13 residues. V lost 6 bases and J 4 bases, leaving 10 bases between the germline ends. Germline lookup yields CDR1 KGHSH and CDR2 LQKENI. The CDR3 loop reads CASSLAGYNEQFF. CDR3 DNA sequence: TGTGCCAGCTCCCTCGCCGGATACAATGAGCAGTTCTTC.

J is TRBJ2-5 and V is TRBV5-6; TRBD2 matches 8 bases. This CDR3 spans 11 amino acids. In germline, CDR1 is SGHDT, CDR2 YYEEEE. V lost 4 bases, J lost 10 bases, and 3 bases stayed unmatched. The CDR3 bases are TGTGCCAGCAGCGGGACTAGTTACCAGTACTTC. It is translated as CASSGTSYQYF. The whole variable domain, remainder taken from reference TRBV5-6 and TRBJ2-5, is DAGVTQSPTHLIKTRGQQVTLRCSPKSGHDTVSWYQQALGQGPQFIFQYYEEEERQRGNFPDRFSGHQFPNYSSELNVNALLLGDSALYLCASSGTSYQYFGPGTRLLVL.

The V call is TRBV18, the J call TRBJ1-2; D may be TRBD1 (5 bases). CDR3 size: 15 residues. Germline loops: CDR1 KGHSH, CDR2 LQKENI. Between the trimmed V and J ends, which lost 0 bases and 7 bases, there was a span of 15 bases. Here the CDR3 reads CASSPPGQGLRGYTF. The DNA for the CDR3 is TGTGCCAGCTCACCACCTGGGCAGGGACTACGTGGCTACACCTTC.

This rearrangement joins TRBV6-5 to TRBJ1-1; D gene ambiguous. V was trimmed by 2 bases and J by 1 base, leaving 8 bases between them. The CDR3 contains 14 residues. Germline V CDR1 and CDR2: MNHEY, SVGAGI. The CDR3 nucleotides are TGTGCCAGCAGTTACACCGAGGGGAACACTGAAGCTTTCTTT. Amino acids: CASSYTEGNTEAFF.

The chain employs TRBV2 and TRBJ1-4; 8 bases are shared with TRBD1. Germline V gene lookup returns CDR1 SNHLY and CDR2 FYNNEI. J was trimmed by 8 bases and V by 5 bases; bases with no gene match: 7. The CDR3 covers 14 residues. Written as DNA, the CDR3 is TGTGCCAGCAGTCGACAGGGGTCTATAGAAAAACTGTTTTTT. Translation: CASSRQGSIEKLFF.

This rearrangement joins TRBV5-5 to TRBJ1-5; 12 positions match TRBD1. The CDR3 runs 18 residues. Trimming at V came to 3 bases and at J to 2 bases, leaving 9 bases not matched to a gene. From germline, CDR1 is SGHKS and CDR2 YYEKEE (reference sequence). CDR3 sequence (DNA): TGTGCCAGCAGCTCGCGGGGGACAGGGGGCCATGGCAATCAGCCCCAGCATTTT. The encoded protein is CASSSRGTGGHGNQPQHF.

The chain has TRBV9 and TRBJ2-3; 12 bases fit TRBD1. Losses at the gene ends were 0 bases for V and 2 bases for J; bases not matched to a gene: 1. There are 16 residues in the CDR3. The germline CDR1 and CDR2 sequences are SGDLS and YYNGEE. CDR3 nucleotides: TGTGCCAGCAGCGTAGGGGACAGGGGGCCCACAGATACGCAGTATTTT. It encodes CASSVGDRGPTDTQYF.

The chain recombines TRBV25-1 with TRBJ2-1; D is undetermined. The CDR3 is 11 amino acids. Germline V gene data show CDR1 as MGHDK and CDR2 as SYGVNS. Trimming left V 4 bases short and J 8 bases short, with 6 bases between. CDR3 amino acids: CASSAGDEQFF. The DNA of the CDR3 is TGTGCCAGCAGTGCTGGGGATGAGCAGTTCTTC.

This clone has a handful of counts. J is TRBJ2-1 and V is TRBV5-5; 12 bases are shared with TRBD1. Germline V gene data show CDR1 as SGHKS and CDR2 as YYEKEE (reference sequence). The CDR3 sequence is 15 residues long. J gave up 7 bases and V 4 bases, and 6 bases lay outside the gene matches. CDR3 protein: CASSKGQGAWNEQFF. DNA for the CDR3: TGTGCCAGCAGCAAGGGACAGGGGGCGTGGAATGAGCAGTTCTTC.